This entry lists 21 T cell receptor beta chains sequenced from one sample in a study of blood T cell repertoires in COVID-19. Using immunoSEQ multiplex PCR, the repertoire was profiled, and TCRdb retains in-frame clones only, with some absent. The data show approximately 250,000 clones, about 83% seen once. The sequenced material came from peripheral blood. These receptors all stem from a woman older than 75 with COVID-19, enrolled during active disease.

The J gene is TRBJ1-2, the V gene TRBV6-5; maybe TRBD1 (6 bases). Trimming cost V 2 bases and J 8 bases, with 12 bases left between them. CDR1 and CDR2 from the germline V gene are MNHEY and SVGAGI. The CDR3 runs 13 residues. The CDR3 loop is CASSYVGQGGYTF. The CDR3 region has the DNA TGTGCCAGCAGTTACGTGGGGCAGGGGGGCTACACCTTC.

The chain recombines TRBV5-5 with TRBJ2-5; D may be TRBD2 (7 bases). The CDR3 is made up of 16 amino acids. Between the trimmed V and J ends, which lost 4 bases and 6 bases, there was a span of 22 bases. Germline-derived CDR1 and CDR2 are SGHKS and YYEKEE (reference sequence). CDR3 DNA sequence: TGTGCCAGCAGCCCATTTGTTGATGGGGGGGGCCAGACCCAGTACTTC. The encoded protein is CASSPFVDGGGQTQYF.

The CDR3 nucleotides read TGTGCCAGCAGCTTCAAATCCAACTATGGCTACACCTTC. Amino acid sequence: CASSFKSNYGYTF. The V call is TRBV7-3, the J call TRBJ1-2; D is unresolved. This CDR3 contains 13 residues. Trimming removed 3 bases at V and 2 bases at J, with 7 bases between. The V gene's germline CDR1 is SGHTA and CDR2 FQGTGA.

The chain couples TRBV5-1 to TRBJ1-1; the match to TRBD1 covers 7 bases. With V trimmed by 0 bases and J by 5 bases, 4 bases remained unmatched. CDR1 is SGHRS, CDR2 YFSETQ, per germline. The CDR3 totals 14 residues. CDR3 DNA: TGCGCCAGCAGCTTGGGGCGCAGGGGGACTGAAGCTTTCTTT. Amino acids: CASSLGRRGTEAFF.

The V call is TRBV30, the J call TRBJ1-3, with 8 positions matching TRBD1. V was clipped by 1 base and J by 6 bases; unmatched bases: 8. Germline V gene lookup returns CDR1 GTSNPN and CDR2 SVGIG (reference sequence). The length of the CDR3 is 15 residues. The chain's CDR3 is CAWSAAGGAKNTIYF. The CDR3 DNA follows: TGTGCCTGGAGTGCCGCAGGGGGCGCAAAAAACACCATATATTTT.

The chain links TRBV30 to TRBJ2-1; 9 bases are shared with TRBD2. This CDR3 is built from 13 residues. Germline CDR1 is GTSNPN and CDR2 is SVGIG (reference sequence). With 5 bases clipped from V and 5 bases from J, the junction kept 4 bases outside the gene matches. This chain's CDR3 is CAWWTSDHNEQFF. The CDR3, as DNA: TGTGCCTGGTGGACTAGCGACCACAATGAGCAGTTCTTC.

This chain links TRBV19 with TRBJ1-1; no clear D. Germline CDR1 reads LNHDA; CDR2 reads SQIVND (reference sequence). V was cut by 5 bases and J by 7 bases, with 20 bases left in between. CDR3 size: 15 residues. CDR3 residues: CASSGPGAGNFEAFF. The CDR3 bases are TGTGCCAGTAGTGGTCCGGGAGCGGGAAATTTTGAAGCTTTCTTT.

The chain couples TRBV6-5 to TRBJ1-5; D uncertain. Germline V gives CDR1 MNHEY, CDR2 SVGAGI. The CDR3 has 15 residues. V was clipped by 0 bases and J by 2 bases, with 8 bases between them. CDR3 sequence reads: CASSYSFAGNQPQHF. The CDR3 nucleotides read TGTGCCAGCAGTTACTCGTTCGCGGGCAATCAGCCCCAGCATTTT.

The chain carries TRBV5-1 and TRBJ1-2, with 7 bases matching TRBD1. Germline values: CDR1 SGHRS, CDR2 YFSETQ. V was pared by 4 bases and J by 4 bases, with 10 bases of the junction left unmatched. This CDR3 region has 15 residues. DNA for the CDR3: TGCGCCAGCAGCCCCGCAGGGGGAGGCCCCTATGGCTACACCTTC. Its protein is CASSPAGGGPYGYTF.

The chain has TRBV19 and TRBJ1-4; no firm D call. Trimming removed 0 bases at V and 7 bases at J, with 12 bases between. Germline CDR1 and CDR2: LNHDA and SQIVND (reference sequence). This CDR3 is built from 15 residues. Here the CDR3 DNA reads TGTGCCAGTAGTATAGATACGGGGTACGGTGAAAAACTGTTTTTT. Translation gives CASSIDTGYGEKLFF.

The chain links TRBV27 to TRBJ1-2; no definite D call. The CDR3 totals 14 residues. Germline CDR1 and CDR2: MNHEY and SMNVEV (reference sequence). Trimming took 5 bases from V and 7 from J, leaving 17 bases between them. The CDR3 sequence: CASSVRPLSGGYTF. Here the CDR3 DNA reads TGTGCCAGCAGTGTCCGGCCTCTATCGGGTGGCTACACCTTC.

CDR3 bases: TGTGCCAGCAGGCAATTAGGACAGGGTGGAGAGACCCAGTACTTC. It encodes CASRQLGQGGETQYF. The chain carries TRBV6-5 and TRBJ2-5; 8 nucleotides match TRBD1. Germline CDR1 and CDR2: MNHEY and SVGAGI. V shed 6 bases and J 4 bases; nucleotides not matched to a gene: 10. CDR3 length equals 15 residues.

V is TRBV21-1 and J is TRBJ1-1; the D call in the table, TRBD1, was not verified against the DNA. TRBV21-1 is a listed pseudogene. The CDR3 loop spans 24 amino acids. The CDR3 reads CASSKGWATGVVEESPGYNTEAFF. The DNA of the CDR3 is TGTGCCAGCAGCAAAGGGTGGGCCACAGGGGTGGTAGAGGAATCTCCCGGATATAACACTGAAGCTTTCTTT.

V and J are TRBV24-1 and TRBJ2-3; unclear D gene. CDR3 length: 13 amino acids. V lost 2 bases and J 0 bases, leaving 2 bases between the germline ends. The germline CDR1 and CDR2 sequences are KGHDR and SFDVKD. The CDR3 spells CATSDSSTDTQYF. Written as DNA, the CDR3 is TGTGCCACCAGTGATTCTAGCACAGATACGCAGTATTTT.

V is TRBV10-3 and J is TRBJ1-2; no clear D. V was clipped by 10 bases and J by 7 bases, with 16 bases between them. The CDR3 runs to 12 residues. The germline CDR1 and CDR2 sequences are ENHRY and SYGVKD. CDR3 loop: CASRPEGGGYTF. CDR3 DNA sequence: TGTGCCAGCCGGCCTGAGGGAGGTGGCTACACCTTC.

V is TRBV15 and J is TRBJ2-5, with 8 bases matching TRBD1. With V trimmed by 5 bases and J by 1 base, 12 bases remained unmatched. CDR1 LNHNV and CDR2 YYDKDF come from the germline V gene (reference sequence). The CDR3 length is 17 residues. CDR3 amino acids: CATSPVLSTGAQETQYF. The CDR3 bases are TGTGCCACCAGCCCCGTTTTATCGACAGGGGCCCAAGAGACCCAGTACTTC.

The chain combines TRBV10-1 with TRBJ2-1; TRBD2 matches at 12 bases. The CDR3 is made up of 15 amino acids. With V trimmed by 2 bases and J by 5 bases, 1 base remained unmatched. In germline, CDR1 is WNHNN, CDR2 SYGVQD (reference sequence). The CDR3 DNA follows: TGCGCCAGCAGTGAGCGGACTAGCGGGAACAATGAGCAGTTCTTC. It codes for CASSERTSGNNEQFF.

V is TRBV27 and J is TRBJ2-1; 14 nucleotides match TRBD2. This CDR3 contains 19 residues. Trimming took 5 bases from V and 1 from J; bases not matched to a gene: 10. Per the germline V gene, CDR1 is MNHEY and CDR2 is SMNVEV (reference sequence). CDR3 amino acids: CASSKGLAGAGRSYNEQFF. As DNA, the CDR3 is TGTGCCAGCAGTAAGGGACTAGCGGGGGCCGGCAGGTCCTACAATGAGCAGTTCTTC.

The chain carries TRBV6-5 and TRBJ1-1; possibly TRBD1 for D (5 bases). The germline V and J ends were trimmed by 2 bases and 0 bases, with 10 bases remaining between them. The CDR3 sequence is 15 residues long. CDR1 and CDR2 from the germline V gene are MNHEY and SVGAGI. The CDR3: CASSYGGLMNTEAFF. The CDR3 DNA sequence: TGTGCCAGCAGTTACGGGGGACTGATGAACACTGAAGCTTTCTTT.

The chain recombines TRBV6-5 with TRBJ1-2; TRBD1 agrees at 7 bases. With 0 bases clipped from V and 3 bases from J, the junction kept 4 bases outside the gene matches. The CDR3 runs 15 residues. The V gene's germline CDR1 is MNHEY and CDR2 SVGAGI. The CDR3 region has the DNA TGTGCCAGCAGTTACTCGAGGACAGGCGACTATGGCTACACCTTC. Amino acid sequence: CASSYSRTGDYGYTF.

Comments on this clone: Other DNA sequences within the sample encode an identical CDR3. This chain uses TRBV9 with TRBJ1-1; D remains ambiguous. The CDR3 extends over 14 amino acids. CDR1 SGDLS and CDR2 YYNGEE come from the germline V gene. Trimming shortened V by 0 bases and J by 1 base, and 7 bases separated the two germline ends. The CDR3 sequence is CASSVAQKNTEAFF. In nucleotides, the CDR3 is TGTGCCAGCAGCGTAGCCCAAAAGAACACTGAAGCTTTCTTT. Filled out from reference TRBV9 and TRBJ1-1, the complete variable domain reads DSGVTQTPKHLITATGQRVTLRCSPRSGDLSVYWYQQSLDQGLQFLIQYYNGEERAKGNILERFSAQQFPDLHSELNLSSLELGDSALYFCASSVAQKNTEAFFGQGTRLTVV.